This T cell receptor beta chain derives from a study of monozygotic twins with cystic fibrosis. Germline-derived CDR1 and CDR2 are SNHLY and FYNNEI. The CDR3 loop spans 16 amino acids. Between the trimmed V and J ends, which lost 3 bases and 1 base, there was a span of 15 bases. Clones were read by immunoSEQ multiplex PCR, and TCRdb kept only the in-frame ones, dropping some. The sample contains under 30,000 clones, around 96% of which appear only once. The sequencing input was blood. This clonotype originated in a girl under 10 years old with cystic fibrosis. The rearrangement uses TRBV2 and TRBJ1-1, with D unresolved. The CDR3 spells CASSDSGEWGNTEAFF. As DNA, the CDR3 is TGTGCCAGCAGTGATTCCGGGGAGTGGGGGAACACTGAAGCTTTCTTT.